These T cell receptor beta chains were read from a single sample in a study of T cells after yellow fever vaccination. Each CDR3 protein gets one entry after TCRdb re-called the 5' RACE reads with MiXCR. The sample records around 320,000 distinct CDR3 sequences, around 4.3% being singletons. Sequencing used PBMCs, obtained 15 days after the yellow fever booster vaccination. Receptors were obtained from a man between 18 and 29 years old who received the YFV17D yellow fever vaccine. The CDR3 runs from the conserved cysteine through the conserved F or W. Fields, in order: V gene, CDR3 protein.

v_gene: TRBV12-3/TRBV12-4; CDR3aa: CASDRGNLDQPQHF
v_gene: TRBV5-4; CDR3aa: CASSPFPGSNQPQHF
v_gene: TRBV12-3/TRBV12-4; CDR3aa: CASRTGAARDTEAFF
v_gene: TRBV4-3; CDR3aa: CASSQVSARGYEQYF
v_gene: TRBV6-5; CDR3aa: CASWTSGASTDTQYF
v_gene: TRBV6-6; CDR3aa: CASRSTGGALSVGYTF
v_gene: TRBV7-2; CDR3aa: CASSKEGGDNEQYF
v_gene: TRBV20-1; CDR3aa: CSASEEGYGYTF
v_gene: TRBV29-1; CDR3aa: CSARLGRETQYF
v_gene: TRBV28; CDR3aa: CASSDGGLADTQYF
v_gene: TRBV12-3/TRBV12-4; CDR3aa: CASSLGHQMNTEAFF
v_gene: TRBV4-3; CDR3aa: CASSQDVGNQPQHF
v_gene: TRBV5-6; CDR3aa: CASSTWVSYEQYF